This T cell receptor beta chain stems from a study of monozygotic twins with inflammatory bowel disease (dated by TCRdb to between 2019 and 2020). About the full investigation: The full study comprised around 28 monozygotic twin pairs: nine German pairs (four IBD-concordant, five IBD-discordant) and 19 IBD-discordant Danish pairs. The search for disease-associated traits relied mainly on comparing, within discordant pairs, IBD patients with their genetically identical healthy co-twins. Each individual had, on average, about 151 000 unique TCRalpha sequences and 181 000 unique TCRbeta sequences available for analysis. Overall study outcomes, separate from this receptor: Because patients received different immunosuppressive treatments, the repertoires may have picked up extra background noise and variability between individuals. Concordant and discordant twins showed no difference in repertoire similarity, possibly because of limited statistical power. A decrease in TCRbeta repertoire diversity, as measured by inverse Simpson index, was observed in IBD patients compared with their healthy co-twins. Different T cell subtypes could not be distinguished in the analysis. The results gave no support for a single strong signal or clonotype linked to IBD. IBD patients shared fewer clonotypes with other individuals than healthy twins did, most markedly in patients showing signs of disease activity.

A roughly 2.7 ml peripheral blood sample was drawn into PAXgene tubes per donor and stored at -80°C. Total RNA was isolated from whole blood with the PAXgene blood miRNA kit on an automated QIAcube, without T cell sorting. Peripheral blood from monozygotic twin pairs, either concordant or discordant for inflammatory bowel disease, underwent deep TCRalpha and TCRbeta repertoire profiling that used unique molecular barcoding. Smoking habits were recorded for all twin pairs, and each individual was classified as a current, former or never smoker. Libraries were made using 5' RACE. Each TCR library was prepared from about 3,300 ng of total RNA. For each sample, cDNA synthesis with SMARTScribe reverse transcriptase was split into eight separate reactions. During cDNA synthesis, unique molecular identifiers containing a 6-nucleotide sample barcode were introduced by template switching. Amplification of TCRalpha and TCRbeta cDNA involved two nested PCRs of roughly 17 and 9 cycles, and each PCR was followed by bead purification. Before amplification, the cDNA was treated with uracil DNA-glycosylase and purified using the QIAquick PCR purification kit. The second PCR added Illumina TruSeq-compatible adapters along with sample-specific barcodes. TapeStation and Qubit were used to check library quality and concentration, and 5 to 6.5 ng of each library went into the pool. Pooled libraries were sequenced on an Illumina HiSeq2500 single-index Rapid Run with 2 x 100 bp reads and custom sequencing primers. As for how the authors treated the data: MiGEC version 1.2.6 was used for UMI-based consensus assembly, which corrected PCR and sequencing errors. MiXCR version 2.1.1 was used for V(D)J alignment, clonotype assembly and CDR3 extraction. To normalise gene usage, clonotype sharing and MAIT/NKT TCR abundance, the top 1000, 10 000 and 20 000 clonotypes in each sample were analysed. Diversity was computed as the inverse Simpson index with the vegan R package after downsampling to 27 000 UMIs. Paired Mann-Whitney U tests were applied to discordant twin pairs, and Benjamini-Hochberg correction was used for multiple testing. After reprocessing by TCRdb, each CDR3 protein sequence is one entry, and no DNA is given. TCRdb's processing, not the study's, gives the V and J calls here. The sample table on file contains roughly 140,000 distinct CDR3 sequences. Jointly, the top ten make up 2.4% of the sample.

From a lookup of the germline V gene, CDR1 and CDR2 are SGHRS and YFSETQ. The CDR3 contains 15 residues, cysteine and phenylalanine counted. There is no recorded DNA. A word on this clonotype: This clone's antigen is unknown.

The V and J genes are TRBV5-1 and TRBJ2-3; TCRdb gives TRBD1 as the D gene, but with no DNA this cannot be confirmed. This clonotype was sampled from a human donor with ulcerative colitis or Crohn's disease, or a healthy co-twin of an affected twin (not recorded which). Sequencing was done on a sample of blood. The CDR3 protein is CASSLTGDEADTQYF.